This T cell receptor (beta chain) was identified during a study of blood T cell repertoires in COVID-19. As for the study in general: Some COVID-19 samples were acute and others convalescent; all came from the United States, Italy and Spain. Sample material is recorded as cDNA or gDNA derived from T cells, B-cell-depleted T cells, or PBMCs.

In the authors' workflow: Estimated nucleated cell counts came from reference gene primer amplification. Clones were sequenced by immunoSEQ multiplex PCR, and TCRdb holds only the in-frame ones, with some missing. The V and J calls and clone size come from that table; D and trimming were worked out from the DNA. The sample carries some 180,000 clones, around 80% recorded once. The origin of this receptor is a human donor in a cohort sampled during active COVID-19. Sequenced material: peripheral blood.

CDR3 sequence reads: CASSQAGGRPYEQYF. CDR3 DNA: TGTGCCAGCAGCCAGGCAGGGGGGCGCCCCTACGAGCAGTACTTC. The chain employs TRBV11-2 and TRBJ2-7, with a tentative D call TRBD1 (7 bases). Germline CDR1 is SGHAT and CDR2 is FQNNGV. The V end was cut by 5 bases, the J end by 2 bases, with 16 bases between. The CDR3 runs to 15 residues.